This entry lists 2 T cell receptor beta chains sequenced from one sample in a study of shared clonotypes between healthy human individuals. TCRdb's copy holds only in-frame clones and misses some; the assay was immunoSEQ multiplex PCR. The sample has roughly 300,000 clones, 73% seen once. Sequencing was performed on memory CD4+ T cells sorted from blood. The subset here: CD45RA-negative fraction. These receptors were taken from a man younger than 40 in good health.

V gene TRBV6-5 combines with J gene TRBJ2-3; D remains unclear. In germline, CDR1 is MNHEY, CDR2 SVGAGI. The CDR3 extends over 16 amino acids. The ends were cut back, 3 bases at V and 4 bases at J, with 17 bases in the middle. The CDR3 here is CASSYGSAQEADTQYF. CDR3 nucleotides: TGTGCCAGCAGTTATGGAAGCGCTCAAGAGGCAGATACGCAGTATTTT.

V and J are TRBV9 and TRBJ2-5; D is perhaps TRBD2 (6 bases). Trimming took 0 bases from V and 5 from J, leaving 17 bases between them. From germline, CDR1 is SGDLS and CDR2 YYNGEE. The CDR3 contains 16 residues. This chain's CDR3 is CASSVGSGVVRETQYF. CDR3 DNA: TGTGCCAGCAGCGTAGGATCGGGGGTTGTTAGGGAGACCCAGTACTTC.